This TCR beta chain was captured in a study of T cells in Graves' hyperthyroidism and ophthalmopathy. This clonotype was counted a single time. The CDR3 is made up of 12 amino acids. V was pared by 6 bases and J by 6 bases, with 11 bases between. Germline V CDR1 and CDR2: MDHEN, SYDVKM. From RNA transcripts, TCR beta CDR3 regions were amplified. TCR CDR3 underwent first-round RT-PCR with the HTBI primer set. TCRdb re-analysed the multiplex PCR reads in MiXCR, keeping a single row per CDR3 protein. The sample shows some 400,000 distinct CDR3 sequences, roughly 13% of them seen only once. The sample consisted of blood. The chain links TRBV28 to TRBJ1-2; TRBD1 is a possible D gene (6 bases). This receptor was obtained from an older woman with Graves' hyperthyroidism. CDR3 sequence (DNA): TGTGCCAGCAGCAAACAGGGAGATGGCTACACCTTC. It specifies CASSKQGDGYTF.